This T cell receptor (beta chain) is drawn from a study of T cells in Graves' hyperthyroidism and ophthalmopathy. Study-level information: Staff took peripheral blood when the initial diagnosis was made, before any treatment began.

TCR beta CDR3 regions were amplified from RNA. A set of HTBI primers served as the primers for a first-round RT-PCR of the TCR CDR3. One entry per CDR3 protein, called by TCRdb with MiXCR from the multiplex PCR reads. The sample contains hundreds of thousands of distinct CDR3 sequences, 15% to 20% of which appear only once. This clonotype appeared many times. The antigen is unknown. Study-wide results and caveats: The model predicted ophthalmopathy a median around six months before onset. Ophthalmopathy and stable hyperthyroidism were separated by a 13 V-J model.

The CDR3 totals 12 residues. Trimming removed 8 bases from V and 8 bases from J, with 15 bases in between. CDR1 and CDR2 from the germline V gene are SGHTA and FQGNSA. Patients aged 18 to 65 with hyperthyroidism were newly diagnosed, with duration under 2 months. The sequencing sample was made of blood. The clonotype was recovered from a woman in her thirties with Graves' hyperthyroidism. The chain is built from TRBV7-2 and TRBJ1-2; D is possibly TRBD1 (6 bases). The CDR3 loop reads CASAGVLVGYTF. The CDR3 bases are TGTGCCAGCGCAGGGGTTTTAGTAGGCTACACCTTC.